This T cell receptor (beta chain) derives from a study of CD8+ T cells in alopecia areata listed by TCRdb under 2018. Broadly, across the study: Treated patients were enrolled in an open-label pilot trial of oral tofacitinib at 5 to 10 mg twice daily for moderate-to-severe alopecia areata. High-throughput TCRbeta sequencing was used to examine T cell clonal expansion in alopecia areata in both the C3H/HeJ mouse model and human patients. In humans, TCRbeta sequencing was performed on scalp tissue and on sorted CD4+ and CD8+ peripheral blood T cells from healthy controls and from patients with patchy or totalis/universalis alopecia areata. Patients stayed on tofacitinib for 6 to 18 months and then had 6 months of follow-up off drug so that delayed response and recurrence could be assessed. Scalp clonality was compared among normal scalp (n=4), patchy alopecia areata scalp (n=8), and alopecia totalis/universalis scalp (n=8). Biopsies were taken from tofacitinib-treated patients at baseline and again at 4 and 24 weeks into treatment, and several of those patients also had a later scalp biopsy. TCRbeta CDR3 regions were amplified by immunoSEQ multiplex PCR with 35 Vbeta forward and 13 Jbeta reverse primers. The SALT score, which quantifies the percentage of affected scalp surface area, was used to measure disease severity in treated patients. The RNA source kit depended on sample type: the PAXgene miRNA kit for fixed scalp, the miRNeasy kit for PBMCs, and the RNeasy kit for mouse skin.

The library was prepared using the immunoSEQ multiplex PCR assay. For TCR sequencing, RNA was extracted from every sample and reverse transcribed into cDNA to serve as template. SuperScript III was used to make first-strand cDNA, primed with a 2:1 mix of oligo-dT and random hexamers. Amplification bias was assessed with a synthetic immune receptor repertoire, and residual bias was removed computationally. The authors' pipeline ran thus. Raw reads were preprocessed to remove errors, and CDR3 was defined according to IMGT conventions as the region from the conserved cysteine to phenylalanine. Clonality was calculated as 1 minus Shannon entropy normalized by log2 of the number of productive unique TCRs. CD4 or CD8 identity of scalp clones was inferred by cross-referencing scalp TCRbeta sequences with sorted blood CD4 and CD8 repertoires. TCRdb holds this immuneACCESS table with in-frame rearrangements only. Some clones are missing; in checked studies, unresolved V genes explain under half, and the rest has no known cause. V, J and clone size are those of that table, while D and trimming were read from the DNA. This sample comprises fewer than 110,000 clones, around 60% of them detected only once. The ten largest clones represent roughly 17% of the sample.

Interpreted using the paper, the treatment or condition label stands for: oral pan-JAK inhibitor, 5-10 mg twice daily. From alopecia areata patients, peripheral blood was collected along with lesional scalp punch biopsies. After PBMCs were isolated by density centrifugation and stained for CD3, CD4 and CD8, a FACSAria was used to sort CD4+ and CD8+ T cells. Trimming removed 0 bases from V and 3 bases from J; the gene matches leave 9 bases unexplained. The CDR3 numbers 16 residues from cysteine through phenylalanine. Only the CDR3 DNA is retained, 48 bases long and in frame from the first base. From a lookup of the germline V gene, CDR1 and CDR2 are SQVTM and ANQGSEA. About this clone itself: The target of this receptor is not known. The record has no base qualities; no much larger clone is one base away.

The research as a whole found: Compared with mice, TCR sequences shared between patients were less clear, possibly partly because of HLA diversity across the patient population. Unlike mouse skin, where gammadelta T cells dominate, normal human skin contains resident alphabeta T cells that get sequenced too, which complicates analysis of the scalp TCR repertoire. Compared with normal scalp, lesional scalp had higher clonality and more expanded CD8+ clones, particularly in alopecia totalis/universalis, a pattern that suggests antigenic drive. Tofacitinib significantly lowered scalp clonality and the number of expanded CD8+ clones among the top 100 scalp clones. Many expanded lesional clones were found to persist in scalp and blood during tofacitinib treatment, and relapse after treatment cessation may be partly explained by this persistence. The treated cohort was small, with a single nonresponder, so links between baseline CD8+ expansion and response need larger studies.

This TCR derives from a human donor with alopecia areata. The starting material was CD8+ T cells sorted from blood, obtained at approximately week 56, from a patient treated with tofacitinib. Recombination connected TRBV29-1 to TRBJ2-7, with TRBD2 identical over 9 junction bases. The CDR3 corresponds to CSVEEALAGSYYEQYF. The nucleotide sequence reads TGCAGCGTTGAAGAAGCGCTAGCGGGGAGCTACTACGAGCAGTACTTC.